A single sample gave rise to the 23 T cell receptor beta chains below, sequenced in a study of shared clonotypes between healthy human individuals. Data came from immunoSEQ multiplex PCR; TCRdb stores just in-frame clones and leaves some out. This table has roughly 96,000 clones, approximately 44% appearing once. The sequencing input was PBMCs. The receptors were gathered from a woman in her thirties or forties in good health. Some clones in this sample may be carry-over from other donors' samples.

Concerning this clone itself: A much larger clone differs by one base, so this may be a read error. This chain links TRBV7-8 with TRBJ2-7, with 9 positions matching TRBD2. The germline V gene has CDR1 SGHVS and CDR2 FQNEAQ. The CDR3 sequence is 14 residues long. CDR3 nucleotides: TGTGCCAGCAGCCGCGGGAGGGCCTCCCACGAGCAGTACTTC. This gives the protein CASSRGRASHEQYF.

A remark on this clone: Sequence at one end of the junction differs from germline and may be a read error. This chain connects TRBV6-5 to TRBJ1-2; D is uncertain. The CDR3 has 12 residues. Germline V gives CDR1 MNHEY, CDR2 SVGAGI. CDR3 amino acids: CASSDSAYGYTF. The DNA of the CDR3 is TGTGCCAGCAGTGACTCCGCTTATGGCTACACCTTC.

The CDR3 nucleotides are TGTGCCACCAGCGCCGGCGGAATATCTAGCAATCAGCCCCAGCATTTT. Amino acids: CATSAGGISSNQPQHF. The rearrangement joins TRBV15 to TRBJ1-5; no definite D call. CDR1 and CDR2 from the germline V gene are LNHNV and YYDKDF (reference sequence). The CDR3 sequence is 16 residues long. Trimming removed 5 bases at V and 0 bases at J, with 14 bases between. Full variable domain (outside the CDR3, taken from reference TRBV15 and TRBJ1-5): DAMVIQNPRYQVTQFGKPVTLSCSQTLNHNVMYWYQQKSSQAPKLLFHYYDKDFNNEADTPDNFQSRRPNTSFCFLDIRSPGLGDTAMYLCATSAGGISSNQPQHFGDGTRLSIL.

V is TRBV5-1 and J is TRBJ1-1, with 8 bases identical to TRBD1. Per the germline V gene, CDR1 is SGHRS and CDR2 is YFSETQ. With V trimmed by 5 bases and J by 6 bases, 15 bases remained unmatched. The CDR3 loop spans 16 amino acids. CDR3 nucleotide sequence: TGCGCCAGCAGAGCAGCCGGTGACAGGGGAGGGGCTGAAGCTTTCTTT. It translates to CASRAAGDRGGAEAFF.

There are a few counts of this clone. The chain employs TRBV10-3 and TRBJ1-2; no definite D call. CDR1 ENHRY and CDR2 SYGVKD come from the germline V gene. This CDR3 contains 12 residues. Trimming took off 3 bases at V and 3 bases at J, with 5 bases between the two ends. The CDR3: CAISDRYYGYTF. The CDR3, as DNA: TGTGCCATCAGTGACAGGTACTATGGCTACACCTTC.

The sample holds a few counts of this clone. The chain recombines TRBV30 with TRBJ1-5; D gene uncertain. Trimming removed 1 base at V and 3 bases at J, with 7 bases between. The germline gives CDR1 GTSNPN, CDR2 SVGIG (reference sequence). The CDR3 is made up of 13 amino acids. CDR3 bases: TGTGCCTGGAGTGGGGATCCCAATCAGCCCCAGCATTTT. Translating gives CAWSGDPNQPQHF.

V and J are TRBV5-4 and TRBJ2-6; D not certain. V was shortened by 1 base and J by 0 bases, with 5 bases between the two germline ends. The CDR3 is made up of 15 amino acids. CDR1 SGHNT and CDR2 YYREEE come from the germline V gene (reference sequence). The CDR3: CASSLRSSGANVLTF. DNA of the CDR3: TGTGCCAGCAGCTTGCGCAGCTCTGGGGCCAACGTCCTGACTTTC.

V is TRBV7-3 and J is TRBJ1-1; D uncertain. The CDR3 runs to 16 residues. CDR1 and CDR2 from the germline V gene are SGHTA and FQGTGA. Trimming left V 1 base short and J 3 bases short, with 15 bases between. The CDR3: CASSLRGGSRDTEAFF. The DNA for the CDR3 is TGTGCCAGCAGCTTAAGAGGTGGTTCTAGGGACACTGAAGCTTTCTTT.

There are a few counts of this clone. In the same sample, other DNA sequences code for this CDR3. The rearrangement links TRBV7-9 to TRBJ2-1, with D perhaps TRBD2 (7 bases). Germline CDR1 SEHNR, CDR2 FQNEAQ (reference sequence). V lost 5 bases and J lost 8, with 16 bases in between. This CDR3 spans 14 amino acids. The chain's CDR3 is CASSPQGGGHEQFF. Here the CDR3 DNA reads TGTGCCAGCAGCCCCCAAGGGGGGGGCCATGAGCAGTTCTTC. The full variable domain, its missing parts supplied by reference TRBV7-9 and TRBJ2-1, is DTGVSQNPRHKITKRGQNVTFRCDPISEHNRLYWYRQTLGQGPEFLTYFQNEAQLEKSRLLSDRFSAERPKGSFSTLEIQRTEQGDSAMYLCASSPQGGGHEQFFGPGTRLTVL.

The CDR3 spells CASIAGQGAYEQYF. In DNA form, the CDR3 reads TGCGCCAGCATAGCCGGGCAGGGGGCCTACGAGCAGTACTTC. The chain couples TRBV10-1 to TRBJ2-7; 7 nucleotides line up with TRBD1. Germline trimming cut 7 bases from V and 2 bases from J; bases unmatched to any gene: 8. The CDR3 spans 14 residues. The germline CDR1 and CDR2 sequences are WNHNN and SYGVQD (reference sequence).

This chain joins TRBV7-3 and TRBJ1-2; unclear D gene. CDR3 length: 14 residues. The V gene lost 5 bases and the J gene lost 3 bases, with 13 bases spanning the gap. Germline V lookup: CDR1 SGHTA, CDR2 FQGTGA. The CDR3: CASSRRGRDYGYTF. Here the CDR3 DNA reads TGTGCCAGCAGCCGGAGAGGACGGGACTATGGCTACACCTTC.

The table lists this clone with a few counts. The genes are TRBV30 and TRBJ1-5, with D perhaps matching TRBD1 (5 bases). This CDR3 is 13 amino acids long. Germline lookup yields CDR1 GTSNPN and CDR2 SVGIG (reference sequence). The CDR3 loop reads CAVGRSSDQPQHF. CDR3 DNA sequence: TGTGCTGTGGGACGGTCCTCGGATCAGCCCCAGCATTTT.

This clone was seen repeatedly, ten times or more. The chain combines TRBV30 with TRBJ1-2; D perhaps matches TRBD1 (5 bases). Germline V gene sequence: CDR1 GTSNPN, CDR2 SVGIG (reference sequence). This CDR3 is built from 13 residues. V lost 0 bases and J 5 bases, leaving 10 bases between the germline ends. CDR3 DNA: TGTGCCTGGAGTGTTGCGGGGGAGTATGGCTACACCTTC. This gives the protein CAWSVAGEYGYTF.

The J gene is TRBJ1-1, the V gene TRBV4-1, with 9 bases aligning to TRBD1. Germline CDR1 MGHRA, CDR2 YSYEKL. The CDR3 is 17 residues long. Trimming removed 3 bases from V and 0 bases from J; junction bases left unmatched: 8. The CDR3 sequence: CASSQIGTGSMNTEAFF. In DNA form, the CDR3 reads TGCGCCAGCAGCCAGATCGGGACAGGGTCCATGAACACTGAAGCTTTCTTT.

This clone was counted only a few times. V and J are TRBV9 and TRBJ2-5, with 9 positions matching TRBD2. V trimming: 2 bases; J trimming: 4 bases; junction bases outside the gene matches: 6. The V gene's germline CDR1 is SGDLS and CDR2 YYNGEE. CDR3 length: 15 amino acids. The CDR3 here is CASSVHQTSGETQYF. DNA for the CDR3: TGTGCCAGCAGCGTCCACCAGACTAGCGGAGAGACCCAGTACTTC.

A word on this clone: A far bigger clonotype differs at one base, so this is likely a read error. Other nucleotide sequences from this sample produce the same CDR3. V and J are TRBV30 and TRBJ2-2; perhaps TRBD2 as D (5 bases). Germline V lookup: CDR1 GTSNPN, CDR2 SVGIG (reference sequence). This CDR3 is 14 amino acids long. The CDR3 reads CAWSVQQNTGELFF. In DNA, the CDR3 is TGTGCCTGGAGTGTACAACAGAACACCGGGGAGCTATTTTTT.

The rearrangement uses TRBV9 and TRBJ1-6, with D maybe TRBD1 (5 bases). V dropped 4 bases and J dropped 0 bases, with 11 bases sitting between them. The CDR3 runs to 16 residues. CDR1 and CDR2 from the germline V gene are SGDLS and YYNGEE. CDR3: CASSTGGSSYNSPLHF. Written as DNA, the CDR3 is TGTGCCAGCAGCACCGGGGGGAGCTCCTATAATTCACCCCTCCACTTT.

The CDR3 DNA sequence: TGTGCCAGCAGCTCGGGACTAGCGGAATCCTACGAGCAGTACTTC. It codes for CASSSGLAESYEQYF. This chain joins TRBV5-5 and TRBJ2-7; 11 positions match TRBD2. The CDR3 runs to 15 residues. V was clipped by 3 bases and J by 1 base; unmatched bases: 3. From germline, CDR1 is SGHKS and CDR2 YYEKEE (reference sequence). Together with reference TRBV5-5 and TRBJ2-7, the CDR3 gives the full variable domain: DAGVTQSPTHLIKTRGQQVTLRCSPISGHKSVSWYQQVLGQGPQFIFQYYEKEERGRGNFPDRFSARQFPNYSSELNVNALLLGDSALYLCASSSGLAESYEQYFGPGTRLTVT.

At least ten counts were recorded for this clone. V is TRBV4-2 and J is TRBJ1-1, with D perhaps matching TRBD1 (5 bases). Germline loops: CDR1 LGHNA, CDR2 YNFKEQ. V was shortened by 1 base and J by 4 bases, with 7 bases between the two germline ends. The CDR3 has 13 residues. CDR3 coding DNA: TGTGCCAGCAGCCAAGCGGGGGTCACTGAAGCTTTCTTT. Its translation: CASSQAGVTEAFF.

About this clone itself: A far larger clone differs by one base, so this is likely a read error. The chain joins TRBV5-5 to TRBJ1-1, with D unclear. Between the trimmed V and J ends, which lost 0 bases and 3 bases, there was a span of 9 bases. The germline V gene has CDR1 SGHKS and CDR2 YYEKEE (reference sequence). The CDR3 sequence is 14 residues long. The CDR3: CASSLAHGDTEAFF. The CDR3 bases are TGTGCCAGCAGCTTGGCCCACGGGGACACTGAAGCTTTCTTT.

Of note for this clone: A far larger clone is a single base away, which makes a read error likely. The missing conserved phenylalanine or tryptophan at the end of this CDR3 makes a read error likely. The chain employs TRBV30 and TRBJ2-7, with 10 positions matching TRBD2. Germline CDR1 reads GTSNPN; CDR2 reads SVGIG (reference sequence). There are 16 residues in the CDR3. J was trimmed by 1 base and V by 2 bases; bases with no gene match: 8. In DNA form, the CDR3 reads TGTGCCTGGAGTCGATTTAGCGGGAGGTTATCCTACGAGCAGTACTCC. Residues: CAWSRFSGRLSYEQYS.

The chain uses TRBV30 and TRBJ1-6, with a possible D match to TRBD1 (5 bases). Trimming cost V 4 bases and J 6 bases, with 13 bases left between them. This CDR3 has 14 amino acids. Germline V gene data show CDR1 as GTSNPN and CDR2 as SVGIG (reference sequence). CDR3 bases: TGTGCCTGGAACCGGCCTCAGGGTAATTCACCCCTCCACTTT. Protein: CAWNRPQGNSPLHF.

The J gene is TRBJ1-3, the V gene TRBV18; D remains ambiguous. The ends were cut back, 0 bases at V and 2 bases at J, with 17 bases in the middle. CDR3 length: 18 residues. Germline CDR1 reads KGHSH; CDR2 reads LQKENI. CDR3 amino acids: CASSPPVVFGDAGNTIYF. The CDR3 DNA is TGTGCCAGCTCACCACCGGTGGTGTTTGGGGATGCTGGAAACACCATATATTTT.